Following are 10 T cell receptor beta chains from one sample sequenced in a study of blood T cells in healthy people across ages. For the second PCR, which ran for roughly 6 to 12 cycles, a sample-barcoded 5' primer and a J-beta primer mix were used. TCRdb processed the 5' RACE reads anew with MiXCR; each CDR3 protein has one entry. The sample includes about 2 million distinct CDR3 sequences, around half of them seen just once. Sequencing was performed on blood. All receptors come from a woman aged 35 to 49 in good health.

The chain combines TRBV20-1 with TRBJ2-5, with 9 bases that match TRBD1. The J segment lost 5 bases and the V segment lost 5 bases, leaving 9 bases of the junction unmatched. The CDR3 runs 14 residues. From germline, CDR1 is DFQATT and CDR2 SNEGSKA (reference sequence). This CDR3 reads CSALPGQGWETQYF. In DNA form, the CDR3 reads TGCAGTGCTCTACCGGGACAGGGATGGGAGACCCAGTACTTC.

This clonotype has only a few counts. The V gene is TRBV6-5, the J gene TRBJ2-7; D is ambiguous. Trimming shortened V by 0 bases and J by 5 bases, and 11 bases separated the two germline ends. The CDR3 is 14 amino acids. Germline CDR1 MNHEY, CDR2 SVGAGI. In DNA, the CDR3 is TGTGCCAGCAGTTACTCGACCAGGTCCCACGAGCAGTACTTC. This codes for CASSYSTRSHEQYF.

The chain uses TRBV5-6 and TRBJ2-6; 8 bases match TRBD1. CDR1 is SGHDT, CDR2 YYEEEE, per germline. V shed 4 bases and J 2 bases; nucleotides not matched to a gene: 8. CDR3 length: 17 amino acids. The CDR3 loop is CASSRQDRVAGANVLTF. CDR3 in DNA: TGTGCCAGCAGCCGCCAGGACAGGGTCGCTGGGGCCAACGTCCTGACTTTC.

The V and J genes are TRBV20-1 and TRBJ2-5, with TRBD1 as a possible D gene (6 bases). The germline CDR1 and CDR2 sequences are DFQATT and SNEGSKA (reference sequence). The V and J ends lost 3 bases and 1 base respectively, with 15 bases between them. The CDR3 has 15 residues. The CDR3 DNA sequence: TGCAGTGCTAGGCCACTCCCAGGGGTCCAAGAGACCCAGTACTTC. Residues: CSARPLPGVQETQYF.

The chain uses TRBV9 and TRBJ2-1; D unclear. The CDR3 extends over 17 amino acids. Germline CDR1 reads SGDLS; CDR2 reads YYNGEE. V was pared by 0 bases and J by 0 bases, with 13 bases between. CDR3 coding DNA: TGTGCCAGCAGCGTAGATCCCTCTAGGAGCTCCTACAATGAGCAGTTCTTC. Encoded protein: CASSVDPSRSSYNEQFF.

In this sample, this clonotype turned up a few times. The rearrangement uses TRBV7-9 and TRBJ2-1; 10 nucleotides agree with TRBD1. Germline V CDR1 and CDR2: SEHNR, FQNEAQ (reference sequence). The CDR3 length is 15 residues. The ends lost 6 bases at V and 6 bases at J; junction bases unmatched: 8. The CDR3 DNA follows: TGTGCCAGCAGAGACCTAGGACAGGGGGGCAATGAGCAGTTCTTC. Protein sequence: CASRDLGQGGNEQFF.

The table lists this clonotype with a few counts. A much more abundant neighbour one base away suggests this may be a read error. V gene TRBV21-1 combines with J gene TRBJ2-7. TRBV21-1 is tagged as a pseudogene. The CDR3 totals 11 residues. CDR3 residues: CASSNFYEQYF. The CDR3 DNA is TGTGCCAGCAGCAACTTCTACGAGCAGTACTTC.

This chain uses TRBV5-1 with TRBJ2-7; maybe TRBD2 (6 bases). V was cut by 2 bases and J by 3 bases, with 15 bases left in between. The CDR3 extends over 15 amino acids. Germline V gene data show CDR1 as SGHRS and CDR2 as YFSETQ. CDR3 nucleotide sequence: TGCGCCAGCAGCTTTAGTTCGGGGGTAGGCTACGAGCAGTACTTC. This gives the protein CASSFSSGVGYEQYF. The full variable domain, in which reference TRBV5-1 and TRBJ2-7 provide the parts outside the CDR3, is KAGVTQTPRYLIKTRGQQVTLSCSPISGHRSVSWYQQTPGQGLQFLFEYFSETQRNKGNFPGRFSGRQFSNSRSEMNVSTLELGDSALYLCASSFSSGVGYEQYFGPGTRLTVT.

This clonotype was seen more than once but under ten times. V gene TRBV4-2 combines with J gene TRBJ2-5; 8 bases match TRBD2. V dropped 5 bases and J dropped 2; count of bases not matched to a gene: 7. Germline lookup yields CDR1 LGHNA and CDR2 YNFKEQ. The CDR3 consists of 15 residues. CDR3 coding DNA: TGTGCCAGCAGCACCCAAACTAGCGGACAAGAGACCCAGTACTTC. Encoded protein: CASSTQTSGQETQYF.

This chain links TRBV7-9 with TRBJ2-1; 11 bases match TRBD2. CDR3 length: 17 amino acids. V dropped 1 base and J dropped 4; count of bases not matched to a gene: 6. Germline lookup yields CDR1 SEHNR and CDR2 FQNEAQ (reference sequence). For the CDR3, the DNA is TGTGCCAGCAGCTTAGATCAGCTAGCGGGGGGTTACAATGAGCAGTTCTTC. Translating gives CASSLDQLAGGYNEQFF.